These 8 T cell receptor beta chains came from one sample sequenced in a study of cytomegalovirus exposure and HLA in healthy donors. PCR employed 60 Vbeta and 13 Jbeta primers. Sequencing was performed with immunoSEQ multiplex PCR; in TCRdb, only in-frame clones are kept and a portion is missing. The repertoire includes approximately 100,000 clones, about 68% of them detected once, and 3.5% to 4% sits in the top ten. The sample taken for sequencing was PBMCs. These receptor sequences come from a man aged 25-45 years in good health and CMV-seropositive.

This chain joins TRBV27 and TRBJ2-7, with D tentatively TRBD2 (6 bases). This CDR3 is built from 15 residues. The V gene's germline CDR1 is MNHEY and CDR2 SMNVEV (reference sequence). The V end was cut by 5 bases, the J end by 4 bases, with 18 bases between. The CDR3 bases are TGTGCCAGCAGTCTAACAGGAGGGTCCCTTTACGAGCAGTACTTC. It is translated as CASSLTGGSLYEQYF.

This clone was observed a handful of times. The chain recombines TRBV27 with TRBJ2-7; D is ambiguous. Trimming left V 6 bases short and J 3 bases short, with 12 bases between. Germline V gives CDR1 MNHEY, CDR2 SMNVEV (reference sequence). The CDR3 is 13 amino acids. The CDR3 region is CASSFVVGYEQYF. The DNA for the CDR3 is TGTGCCAGCAGCTTTGTTGTCGGCTACGAGCAGTACTTC.

The chain carries TRBV9 and TRBJ1-2, with 7 bases aligning to TRBD1. Trimming took 3 bases from V and 4 from J; bases not matched to a gene: 9. The CDR3 spans 15 residues. CDR1 SGDLS and CDR2 YYNGEE come from the germline V gene. CDR3 protein: CASSAASQGTYGYTF. The CDR3 DNA sequence: TGTGCCAGCAGCGCCGCTTCACAGGGGACCTATGGCTACACCTTC.

The chain is built from TRBV5-5 and TRBJ2-2, with D perhaps matching TRBD2 (7 bases). CDR1 and CDR2 (germline): SGHKS, YYEKEE (reference sequence). CDR3 length: 16 residues. V was clipped by 2 bases and J by 7 bases, with 18 bases between them. CDR3 nucleotide sequence: TGTGCCAGCAGCTTAGGGGGGGGTTCCCACGGCGGGGAGCTGTTTTTT. Protein sequence: CASSLGGGSHGGELFF.

As concerns this clone: At one end, the junction sequence differs from germline, possibly due to a read error. The chain couples TRBV7-9 to TRBJ1-4; 7 bases map to TRBD1. Germline CDR1 reads SEHNR; CDR2 reads FQNEAQ (reference sequence). The length of the CDR3 is 15 residues. DNA of the CDR3: TGTTCCAGCAGCTCACAGACAGGGTTTAATGAAAAACTGTTTTTT. Its protein is CSSSSQTGFNEKLFF.

This clone has only a few counts. The chain recombines TRBV7-6 with TRBJ1-3, with TRBD1 matching over 7 bases. CDR1 and CDR2 from the germline V gene are SGHVS and FNYEAQ. There are 17 residues in the CDR3. Trimming removed 1 base from V and 0 bases from J; junction bases left unmatched: 6. The chain's CDR3 is CASSLVEGQYSGNTIYF. The CDR3 nucleotides are TGTGCCAGCAGCTTAGTTGAGGGACAGTACTCTGGAAACACCATATATTTT.

This clone was seen a handful of times. This chain joins TRBV7-9 and TRBJ1-2; D is ambiguous. V was shortened by 6 bases and J by 1 base, with 9 bases between the two germline ends. The CDR3 has 13 residues. The germline V gene has CDR1 SEHNR and CDR2 FQNEAQ (reference sequence). CDR3 in DNA: TGTGCCAGCAGTCTACCCGATAACTATGGCTACACCTTC. Translated: CASSLPDNYGYTF.

V usage is TRBV10-3 and J usage is TRBJ2-2, with a possible D match to TRBD1 (5 bases). Germline V CDR1 and CDR2: ENHRY, SYGVKD. The CDR3 totals 13 residues. V was trimmed by 4 bases and J by 3 bases, leaving 6 bases between them. The CDR3 here is CAISGQYTGELFF. CDR3 in DNA: TGTGCCATCAGTGGACAGTACACCGGGGAGCTGTTTTTT.